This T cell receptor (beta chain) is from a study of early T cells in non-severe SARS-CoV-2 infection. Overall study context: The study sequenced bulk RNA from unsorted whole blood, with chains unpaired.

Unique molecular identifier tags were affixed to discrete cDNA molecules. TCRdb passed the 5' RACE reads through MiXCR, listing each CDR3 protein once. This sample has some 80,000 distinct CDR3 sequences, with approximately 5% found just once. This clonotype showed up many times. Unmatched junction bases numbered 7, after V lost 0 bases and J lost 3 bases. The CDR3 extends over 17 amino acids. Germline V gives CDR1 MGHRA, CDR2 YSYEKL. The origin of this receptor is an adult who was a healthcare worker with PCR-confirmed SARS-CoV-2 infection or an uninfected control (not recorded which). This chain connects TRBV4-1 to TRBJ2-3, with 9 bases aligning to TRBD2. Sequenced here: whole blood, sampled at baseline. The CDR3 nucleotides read TGCGCCAGCAGCCAAGACCTAGCGGGACCTGGGACAGATACGCAGTATTTT. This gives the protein CASSQDLAGPGTDTQYF.